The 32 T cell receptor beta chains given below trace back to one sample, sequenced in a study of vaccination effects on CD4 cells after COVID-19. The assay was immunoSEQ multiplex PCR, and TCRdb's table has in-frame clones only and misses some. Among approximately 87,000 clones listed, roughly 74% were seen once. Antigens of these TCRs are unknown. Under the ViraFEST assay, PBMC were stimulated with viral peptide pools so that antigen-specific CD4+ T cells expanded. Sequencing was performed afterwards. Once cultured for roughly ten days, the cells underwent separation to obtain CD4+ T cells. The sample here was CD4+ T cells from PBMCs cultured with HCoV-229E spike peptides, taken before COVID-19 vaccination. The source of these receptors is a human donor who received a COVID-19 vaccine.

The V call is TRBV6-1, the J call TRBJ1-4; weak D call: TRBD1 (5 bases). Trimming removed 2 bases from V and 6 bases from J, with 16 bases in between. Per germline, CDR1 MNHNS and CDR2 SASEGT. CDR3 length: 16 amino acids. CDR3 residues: CASSESYGTFDEKLFF. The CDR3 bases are TGTGCCAGCAGTGAATCGTATGGGACGTTCGATGAAAAACTGTTTTTT.

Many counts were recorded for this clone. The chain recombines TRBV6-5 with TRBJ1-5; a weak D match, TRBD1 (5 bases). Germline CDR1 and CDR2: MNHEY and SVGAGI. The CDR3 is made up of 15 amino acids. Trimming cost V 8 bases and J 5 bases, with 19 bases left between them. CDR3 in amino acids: CASHAYVTGDQPQHF. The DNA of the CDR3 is TGTGCCAGCCATGCCTACGTTACAGGCGATCAGCCCCAGCATTTT.

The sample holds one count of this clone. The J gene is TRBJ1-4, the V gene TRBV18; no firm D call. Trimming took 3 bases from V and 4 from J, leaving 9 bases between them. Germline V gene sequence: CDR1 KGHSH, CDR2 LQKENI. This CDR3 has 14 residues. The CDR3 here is CASSPDRLNEKLFF. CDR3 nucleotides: TGTGCCAGCTCACCGGACCGCCTTAATGAAAAACTGTTTTTT.

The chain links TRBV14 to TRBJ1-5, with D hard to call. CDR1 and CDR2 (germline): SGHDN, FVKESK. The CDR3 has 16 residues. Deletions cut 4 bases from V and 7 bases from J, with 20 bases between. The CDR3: CASSLRRDRREQPQHF. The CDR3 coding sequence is TGTGCCAGCAGCCTACGTAGAGATAGGCGAGAACAGCCCCAGCATTTT.

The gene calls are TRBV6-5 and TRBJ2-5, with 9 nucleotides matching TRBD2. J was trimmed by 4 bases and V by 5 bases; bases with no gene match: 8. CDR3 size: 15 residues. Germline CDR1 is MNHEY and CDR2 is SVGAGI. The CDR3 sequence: CASSPLGGGAETQYF. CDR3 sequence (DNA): TGTGCCAGCAGTCCCCTCGGCGGGGGGGCAGAGACCCAGTACTTC.

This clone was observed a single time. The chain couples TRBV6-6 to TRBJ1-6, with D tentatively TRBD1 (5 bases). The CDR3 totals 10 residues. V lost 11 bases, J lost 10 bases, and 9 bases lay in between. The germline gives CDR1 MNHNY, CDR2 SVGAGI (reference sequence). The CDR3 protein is CAGGGSPLHF. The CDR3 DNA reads TGTGCCGGGGGAGGGTCACCCCTCCACTTT.

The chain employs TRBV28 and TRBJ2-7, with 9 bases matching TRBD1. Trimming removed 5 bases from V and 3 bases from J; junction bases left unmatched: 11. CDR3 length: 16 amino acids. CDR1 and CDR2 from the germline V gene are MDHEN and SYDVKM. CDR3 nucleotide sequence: TGTGCCAGCAGTGCCCCCGGGACAGGGAATTTCTACGAGCAGTACGTC. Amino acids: CASSAPGTGNFYEQYV.

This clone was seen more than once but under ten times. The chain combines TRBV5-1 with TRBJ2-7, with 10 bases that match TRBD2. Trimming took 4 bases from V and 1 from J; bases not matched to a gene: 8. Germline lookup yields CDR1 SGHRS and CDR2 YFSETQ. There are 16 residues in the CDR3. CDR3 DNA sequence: TGCGCCAGCAGCCGGGGACTAGCGCGTAAGTCCTACGAGCAGTACGTC. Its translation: CASSRGLARKSYEQYV.

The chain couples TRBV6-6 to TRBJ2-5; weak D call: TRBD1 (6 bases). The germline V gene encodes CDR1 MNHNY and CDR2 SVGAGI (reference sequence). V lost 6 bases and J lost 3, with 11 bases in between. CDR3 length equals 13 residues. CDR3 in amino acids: CASSPRDKETQYF. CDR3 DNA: TGTGCCAGCAGCCCACGGGACAAAGAGACCCAGTACTTC.

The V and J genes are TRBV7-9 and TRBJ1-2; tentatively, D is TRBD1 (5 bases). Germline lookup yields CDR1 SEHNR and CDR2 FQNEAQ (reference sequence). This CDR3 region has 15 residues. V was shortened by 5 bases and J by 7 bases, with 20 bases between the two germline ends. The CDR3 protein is CASSQWGTGGGGYTF. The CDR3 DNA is TGTGCCAGCAGCCAATGGGGCACCGGGGGAGGTGGCTACACCTTC.

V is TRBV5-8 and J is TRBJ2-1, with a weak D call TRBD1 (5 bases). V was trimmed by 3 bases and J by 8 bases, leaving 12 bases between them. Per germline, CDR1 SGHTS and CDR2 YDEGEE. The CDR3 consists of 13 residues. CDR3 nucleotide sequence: TGTGCCAGCAGCTATAAATGGGGCCATGAGCAGTTCTTC. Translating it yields CASSYKWGHEQFF.

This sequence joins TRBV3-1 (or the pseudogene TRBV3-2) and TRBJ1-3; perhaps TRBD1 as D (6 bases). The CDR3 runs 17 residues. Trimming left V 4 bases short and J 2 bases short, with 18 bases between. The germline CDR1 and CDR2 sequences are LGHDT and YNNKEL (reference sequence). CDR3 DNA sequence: TGTGCCAGCAGCCGCTGGGCCAGGGGCTCCCCTGGAAACACCATATATTTT. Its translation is CASSRWARGSPGNTIYF.

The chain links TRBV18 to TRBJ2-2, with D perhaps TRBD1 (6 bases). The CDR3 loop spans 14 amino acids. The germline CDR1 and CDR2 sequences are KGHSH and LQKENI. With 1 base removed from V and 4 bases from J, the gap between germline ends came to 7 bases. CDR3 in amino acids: CASSPLGATGELFF. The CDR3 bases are TGTGCCAGCTCACCACTGGGGGCCACCGGGGAGCTGTTTTTT.

The CDR3 nucleotides are TGTGCCAGCAGCTCTCAGGGGGTGAATCAGCCCCAGCATTTT. Translating it yields CASSSQGVNQPQHF. V usage is TRBV7-9 and J usage is TRBJ1-5; 7 positions match TRBD1. The V gene end was trimmed by 4 bases and the J gene end by 4 bases; junction bases not matched to a gene: 4. CDR1 and CDR2 from the germline V gene are SEHNR and FQNEAQ (reference sequence). This CDR3 has 14 residues.

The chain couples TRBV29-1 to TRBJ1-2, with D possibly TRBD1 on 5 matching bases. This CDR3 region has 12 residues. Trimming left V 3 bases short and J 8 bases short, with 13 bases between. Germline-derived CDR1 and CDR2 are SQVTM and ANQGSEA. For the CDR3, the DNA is TGCAGCGTTGACAGGGAGGGAAAGGGCTACACCTTC. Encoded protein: CSVDREGKGYTF.

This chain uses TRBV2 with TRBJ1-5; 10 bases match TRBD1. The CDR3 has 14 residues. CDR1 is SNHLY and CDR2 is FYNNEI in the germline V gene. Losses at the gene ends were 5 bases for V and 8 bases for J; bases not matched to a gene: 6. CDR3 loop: CASSLDRGLKPQHF. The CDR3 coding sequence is TGTGCCAGCAGTTTAGACAGGGGGCTTAAGCCCCAGCATTTT.

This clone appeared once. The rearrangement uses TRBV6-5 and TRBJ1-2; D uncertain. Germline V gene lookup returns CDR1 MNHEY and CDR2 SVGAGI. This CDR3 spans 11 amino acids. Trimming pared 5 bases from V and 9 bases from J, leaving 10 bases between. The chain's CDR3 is CASSIDWRYTF. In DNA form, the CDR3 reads TGTGCCAGCAGTATAGACTGGCGCTACACCTTC.

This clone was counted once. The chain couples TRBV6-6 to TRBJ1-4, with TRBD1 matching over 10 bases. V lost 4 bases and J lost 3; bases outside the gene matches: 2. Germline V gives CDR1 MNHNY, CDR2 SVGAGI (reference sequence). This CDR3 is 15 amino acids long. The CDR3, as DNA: TGTGCCAGCAGTTGGGGACAGGGGTCTAATGAAAAACTGTTTTTT. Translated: CASSWGQGSNEKLFF.

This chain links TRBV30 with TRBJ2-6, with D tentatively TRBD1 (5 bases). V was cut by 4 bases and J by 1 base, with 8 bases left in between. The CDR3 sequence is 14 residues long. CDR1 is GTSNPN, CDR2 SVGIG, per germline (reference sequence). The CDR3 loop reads CAWIKGSGANVLTF. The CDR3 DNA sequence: TGTGCCTGGATAAAGGGGTCTGGGGCCAACGTCCTGACTTTC.

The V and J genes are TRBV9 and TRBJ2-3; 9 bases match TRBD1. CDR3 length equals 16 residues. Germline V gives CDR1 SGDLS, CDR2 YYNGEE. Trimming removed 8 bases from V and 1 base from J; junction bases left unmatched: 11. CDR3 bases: TGTGCCAGTGGAAGGAAGGGACAGGGTGGCACAGATACGCAGTATTTT. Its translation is CASGRKGQGGTDTQYF.

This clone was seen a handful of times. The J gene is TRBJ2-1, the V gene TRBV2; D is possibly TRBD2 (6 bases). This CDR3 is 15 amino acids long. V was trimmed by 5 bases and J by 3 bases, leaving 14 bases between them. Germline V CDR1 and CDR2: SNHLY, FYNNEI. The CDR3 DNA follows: TGTGCCAGCAGTACCCTAGGAGGGAACTACAATGAGCAGTTCTTC. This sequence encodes CASSTLGGNYNEQFF. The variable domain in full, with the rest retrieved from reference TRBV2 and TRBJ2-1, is EPEVTQTPSHQVTQMGQEVILRCVPISNHLYFYWYRQILGQKVEFLVSFYNNEISEKSEIFDDQFSVERPDGSNFTLKIRSTKLEDSAMYFCASSTLGGNYNEQFFGPGTRLTVL.

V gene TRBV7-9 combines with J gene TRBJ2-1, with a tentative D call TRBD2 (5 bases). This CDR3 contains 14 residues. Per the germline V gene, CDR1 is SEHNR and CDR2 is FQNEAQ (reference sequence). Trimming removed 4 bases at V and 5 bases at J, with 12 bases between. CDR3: CASSSSWTDNEQFF. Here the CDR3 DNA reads TGTGCCAGCAGCTCTTCCTGGACTGACAATGAGCAGTTCTTC. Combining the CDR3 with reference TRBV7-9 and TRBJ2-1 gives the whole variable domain DTGVSQNPRHKITKRGQNVTFRCDPISEHNRLYWYRQTLGQGPEFLTYFQNEAQLEKSRLLSDRFSAERPKGSFSTLEIQRTEQGDSAMYLCASSSSWTDNEQFFGPGTRLTVL.

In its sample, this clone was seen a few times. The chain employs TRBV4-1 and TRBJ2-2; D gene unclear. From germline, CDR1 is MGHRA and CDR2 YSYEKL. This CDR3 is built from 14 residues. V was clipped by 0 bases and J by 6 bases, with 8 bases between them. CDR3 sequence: CASSQERDAGELFF. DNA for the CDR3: TGCGCCAGCAGCCAAGAAAGAGACGCCGGGGAGCTGTTTTTT.

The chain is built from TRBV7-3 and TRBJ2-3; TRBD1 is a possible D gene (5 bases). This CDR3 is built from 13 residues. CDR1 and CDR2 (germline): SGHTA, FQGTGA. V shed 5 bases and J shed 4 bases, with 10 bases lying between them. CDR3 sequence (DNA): TGTGCCAGCAGCCCCCTGGGGCCAGATACGCAGTATTTT. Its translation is CASSPLGPDTQYF.

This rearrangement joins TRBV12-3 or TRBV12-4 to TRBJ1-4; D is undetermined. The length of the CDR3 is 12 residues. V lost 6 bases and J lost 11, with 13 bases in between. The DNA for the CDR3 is TGTGCCAGCAGCCGCTCGCTACGGAAACTGTTTTTT. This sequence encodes CASSRSLRKLFF.

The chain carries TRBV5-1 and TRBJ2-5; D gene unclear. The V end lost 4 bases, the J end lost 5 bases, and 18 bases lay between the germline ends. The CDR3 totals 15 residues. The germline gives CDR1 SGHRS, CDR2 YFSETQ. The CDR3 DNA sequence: TGCGCCAGCAGCACCGGCCCTTCGTTTGGGGAGACCCAGTACTTC. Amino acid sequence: CASSTGPSFGETQYF.

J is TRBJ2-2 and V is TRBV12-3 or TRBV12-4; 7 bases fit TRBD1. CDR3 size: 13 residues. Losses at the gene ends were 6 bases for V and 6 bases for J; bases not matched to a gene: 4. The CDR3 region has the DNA TGTGCCAGCAGACAGGGGTGGGCCGGGGAGCTGTTTTTT. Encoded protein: CASRQGWAGELFF.

Written as DNA, the CDR3 is TGCGCCAGCAGCGCCGGACAGGGCTTTTACACAGATACGCAGTATTTT. Encoded protein: CASSAGQGFYTDTQYF. The gene calls are TRBV5-1 and TRBJ2-3; 8 nucleotides align to TRBD1. The CDR3 is 16 amino acids. Looked up from germline, CDR1 is SGHRS and CDR2 is YFSETQ. With V trimmed by 4 bases and J by 2 bases, 9 bases remained unmatched.

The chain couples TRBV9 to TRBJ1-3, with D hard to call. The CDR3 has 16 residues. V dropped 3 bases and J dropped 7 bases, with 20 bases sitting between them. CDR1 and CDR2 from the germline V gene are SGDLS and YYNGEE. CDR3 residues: CASSETVWGLRNTIYF. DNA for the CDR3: TGTGCCAGCAGCGAGACCGTGTGGGGATTGAGGAACACCATATATTTT.

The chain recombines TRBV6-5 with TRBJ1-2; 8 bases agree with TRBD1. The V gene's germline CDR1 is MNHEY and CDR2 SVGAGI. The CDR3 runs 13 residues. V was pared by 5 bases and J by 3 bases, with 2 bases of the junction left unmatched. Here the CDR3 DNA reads TGTGCCAGCAGTAAACAGGGGGACTATGGCTACACCTTC. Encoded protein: CASSKQGDYGYTF.

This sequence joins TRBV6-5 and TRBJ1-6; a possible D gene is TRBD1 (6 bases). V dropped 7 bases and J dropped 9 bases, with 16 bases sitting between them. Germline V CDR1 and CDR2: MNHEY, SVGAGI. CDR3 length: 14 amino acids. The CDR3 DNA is TGTGCCAGCAAGGGTCGGGGGCAGGGTTCACCCCTCCACTTT. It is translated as CASKGRGQGSPLHF.

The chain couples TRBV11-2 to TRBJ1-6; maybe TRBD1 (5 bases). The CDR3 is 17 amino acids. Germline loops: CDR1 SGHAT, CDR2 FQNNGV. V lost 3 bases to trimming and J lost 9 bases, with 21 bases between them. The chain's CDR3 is CASSLRQLMGRISPLHF. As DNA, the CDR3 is TGTGCCAGCAGCTTGAGACAGCTAATGGGGCGGATTTCACCCCTCCACTTT.